Listed below are T cell receptor beta chains from one sample, sequenced in a study of T-cell memory formation after mild COVID-19. MiXCR was run by TCRdb on the 5' RACE reads, yielding one entry per CDR3 protein. The table has around 200,000 distinct CDR3 sequences, more than 15% seen once. Sequencing was done on a sample of PBMCs or a T cell subset sorted from them (not recorded which). These receptors originate from an adult woman who had mild COVID-19 (a few samples of this study predate the infection). Cell type and time point are not known. Both conserved end residues are part of each CDR3.

v_call cdr3_aa
TRBV5-1 CASSFGAASYEQYF
TRBV2 CASSEALRGSGYTF
TRBV5-5 CASSLSLRSFFF
TRBV5-6 CASKYSETEAFF
TRBV3-1 CASSPRGENTEAFF
TRBV7-2 CASSRLAASYNEQFF
TRBV5-1 CASSLGGDEKLFF
TRBV7-9 CASSSRGRHGELFF
TRBV7-2 CAIRQGSGTSDGYTF
TRBV5-5 CASSTMERSYGYTF
TRBV5-1 CASSFSGRAVNEQFF
TRBV30 CAWSRTQNYEQYF
TRBV7-9 CASSLSRQPQHF
TRBV5-5 CASSWDSASYNEQFF
TRBV2 CASTGGAYNEQFF
TRBV13 CASSFGLEINEQYF
TRBV5-5 CASSLGWSTEAFF
TRBV24-1 CATAVGATGELFF
TRBV24-1 CATSGLGSGTDTQYF
TRBV7-2 CASSLERGEPQHF
TRBV24-1 CATSDRQGAGELFF
TRBV3-1 CASSQGLPNNEQFF
TRBV12-3/TRBV12-4 CASRPGTRMYNEQFF
TRBV5-1 CASSVQGNEQFF
TRBV5-1 CASSSPGTGEETQYF
TRBV9 CASSVDGGAYEQYF
TRBV10-3 CAISPASGDRYEQYF
TRBV2 CASTTSGPQETQYF
TRBV11-2 CASSLVGTSKLDTQYF
TRBV24-1 CATSDSRTGLSTDTQYF
TRBV18 CASSPNSGGGEQFF
TRBV12-3/TRBV12-4 CASSSGSSETQYF
TRBV24-1 CATSGPEGTSGRGHNEQFF
TRBV6-5 CASSYSMGTSGSYEQYF
TRBV24-1 CATSDDGTSYGYTF
TRBV20-1 CSASDPMRVGTEAFF
TRBV2 CASSAWTGRTDTQYF
TRBV7-8 CASSLVNQPQHF
TRBV9 CASSGGWDEQFF